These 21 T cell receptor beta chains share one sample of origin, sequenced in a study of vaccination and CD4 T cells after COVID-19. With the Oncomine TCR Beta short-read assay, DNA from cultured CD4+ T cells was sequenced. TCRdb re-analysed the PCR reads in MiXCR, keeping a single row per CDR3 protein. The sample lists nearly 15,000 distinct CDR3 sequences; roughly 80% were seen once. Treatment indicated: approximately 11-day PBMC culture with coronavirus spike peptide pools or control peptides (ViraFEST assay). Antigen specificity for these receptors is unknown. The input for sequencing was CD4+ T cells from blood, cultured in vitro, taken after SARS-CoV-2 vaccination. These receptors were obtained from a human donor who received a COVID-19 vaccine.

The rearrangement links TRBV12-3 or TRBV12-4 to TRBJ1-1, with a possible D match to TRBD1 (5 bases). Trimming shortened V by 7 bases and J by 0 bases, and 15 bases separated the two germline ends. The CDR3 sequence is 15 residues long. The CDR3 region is CASTRPGPMNTEAFF. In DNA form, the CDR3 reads TGTGCCAGCACCCGCCCGGGACCGATGAACACTGAAGCTTTCTTT.

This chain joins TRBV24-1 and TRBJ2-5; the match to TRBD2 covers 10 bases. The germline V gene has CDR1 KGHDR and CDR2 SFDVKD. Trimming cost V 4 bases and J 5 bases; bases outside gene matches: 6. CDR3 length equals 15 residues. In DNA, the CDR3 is TGTGCCACCAGTGACAGGGTTAGCGGGGGGGAGACCCAGTACTTC. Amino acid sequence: CATSDRVSGGETQYF.

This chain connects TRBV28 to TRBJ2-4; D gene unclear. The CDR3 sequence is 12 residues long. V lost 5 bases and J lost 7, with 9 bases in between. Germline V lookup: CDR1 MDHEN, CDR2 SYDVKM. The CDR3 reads CASSPPENIQYF. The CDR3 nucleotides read TGTGCCAGCAGTCCCCCAGAGAACATTCAGTACTTC.

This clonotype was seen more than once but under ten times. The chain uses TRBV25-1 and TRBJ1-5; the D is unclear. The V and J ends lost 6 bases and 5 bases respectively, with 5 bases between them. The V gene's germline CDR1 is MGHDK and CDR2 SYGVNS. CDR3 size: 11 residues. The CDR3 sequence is CASRDDQPQHF. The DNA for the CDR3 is TGTGCCAGCAGAGACGATCAGCCCCAGCATTTT. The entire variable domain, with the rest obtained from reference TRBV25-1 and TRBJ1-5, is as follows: EADIYQTPRYLVIGTGKKITLECSQTMGHDKMYWYQQDPGMELHLIHYSYGVNSTEKGDLSSESTVSRIRTEHFPLTLESARPSHTSQYLCASRDDQPQHFGDGTRLSIL.

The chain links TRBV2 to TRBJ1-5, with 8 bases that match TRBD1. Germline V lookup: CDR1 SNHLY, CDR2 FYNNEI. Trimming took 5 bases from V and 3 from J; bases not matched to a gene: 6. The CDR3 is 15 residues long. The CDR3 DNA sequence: TGTGCCAGCAGTAGACAGGGGTTAAACAATCAGCCCCAGCATTTT. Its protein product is CASSRQGLNNQPQHF.

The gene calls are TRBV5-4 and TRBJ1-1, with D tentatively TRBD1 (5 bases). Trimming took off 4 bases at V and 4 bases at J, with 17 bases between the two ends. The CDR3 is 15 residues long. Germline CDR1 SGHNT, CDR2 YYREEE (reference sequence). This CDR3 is CASSQLLGRSTEAFF. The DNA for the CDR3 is TGTGCCAGCAGCCAGCTTCTGGGGCGGAGCACTGAAGCTTTCTTT.

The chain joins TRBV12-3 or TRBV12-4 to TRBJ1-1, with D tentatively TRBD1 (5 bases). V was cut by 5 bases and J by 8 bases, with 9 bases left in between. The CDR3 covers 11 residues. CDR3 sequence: CASSAGTEAFF. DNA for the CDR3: TGTGCCAGCAGTGCAGGGACGGAAGCTTTCTTT.

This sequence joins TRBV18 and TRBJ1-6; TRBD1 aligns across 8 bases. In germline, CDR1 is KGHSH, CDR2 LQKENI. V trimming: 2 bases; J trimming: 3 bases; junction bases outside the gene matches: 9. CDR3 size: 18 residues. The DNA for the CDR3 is TGTGCCAGCTCACCAGTGGCAGGGGGCCCGGGCTATAATTCACCCCTCCACTTT. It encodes CASSPVAGGPGYNSPLHF.

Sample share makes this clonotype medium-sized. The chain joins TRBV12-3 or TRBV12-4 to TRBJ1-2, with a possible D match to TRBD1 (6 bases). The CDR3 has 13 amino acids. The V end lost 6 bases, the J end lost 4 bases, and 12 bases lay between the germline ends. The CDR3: CASSPTGSYGYTF. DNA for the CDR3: TGTGCCAGCAGCCCAACAGGGAGCTATGGCTACACCTTC.

The CDR3 loop reads CAWMGVAKNIQYF. As DNA, the CDR3 is TGTGCCTGGATGGGGGTAGCCAAAAACATTCAGTACTTC. The rearrangement uses TRBV30 and TRBJ2-4; D possibly matches TRBD1 or TRBD2 (5 bases each). Per germline, CDR1 GTSNPN and CDR2 SVGIG (reference sequence). V was trimmed by 4 bases and J by 0 bases, leaving 7 bases between them. The CDR3 sequence is 13 residues long.

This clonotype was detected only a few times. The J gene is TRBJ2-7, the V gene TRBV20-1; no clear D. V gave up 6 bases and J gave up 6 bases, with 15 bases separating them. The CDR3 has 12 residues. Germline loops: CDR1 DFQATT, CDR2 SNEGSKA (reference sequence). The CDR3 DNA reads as TGCAGTGCACCGGGCCTCTGGGGCGAGCAGTACTTC. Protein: CSAPGLWGEQYF.

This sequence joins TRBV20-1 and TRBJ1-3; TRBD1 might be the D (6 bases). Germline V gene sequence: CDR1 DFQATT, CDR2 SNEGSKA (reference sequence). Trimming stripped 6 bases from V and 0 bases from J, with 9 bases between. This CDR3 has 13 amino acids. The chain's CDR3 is CSATGYSGNTIYF. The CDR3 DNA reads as TGCAGTGCCACAGGGTACTCTGGAAACACCATATATTTT.

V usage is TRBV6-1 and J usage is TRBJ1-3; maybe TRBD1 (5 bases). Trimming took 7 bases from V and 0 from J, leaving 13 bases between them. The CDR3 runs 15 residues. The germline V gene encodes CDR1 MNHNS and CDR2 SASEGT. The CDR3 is CASNPETDSGNTIYF. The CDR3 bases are TGTGCCAGCAACCCGGAGACAGACTCTGGAAACACCATATATTTT.

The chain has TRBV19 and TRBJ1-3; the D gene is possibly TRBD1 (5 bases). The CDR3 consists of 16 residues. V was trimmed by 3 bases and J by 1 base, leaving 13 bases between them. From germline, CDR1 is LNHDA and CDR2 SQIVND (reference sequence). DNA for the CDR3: TGTGCCAGTAGTATCCCCCAGGGAGTGTCTGGAAACACCATATATTTT. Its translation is CASSIPQGVSGNTIYF.

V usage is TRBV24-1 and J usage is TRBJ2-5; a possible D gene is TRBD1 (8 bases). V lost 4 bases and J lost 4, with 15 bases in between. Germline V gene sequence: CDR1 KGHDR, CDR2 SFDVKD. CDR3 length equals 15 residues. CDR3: CATSDPTGGGETQYF. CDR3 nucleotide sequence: TGTGCCACCAGTGACCCCACAGGGGGGGGAGAGACCCAGTACTTC.

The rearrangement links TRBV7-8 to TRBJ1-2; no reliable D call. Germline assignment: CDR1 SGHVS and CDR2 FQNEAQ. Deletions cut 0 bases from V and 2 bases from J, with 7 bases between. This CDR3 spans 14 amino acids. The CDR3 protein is CASSLAISNYGYTF. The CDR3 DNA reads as TGTGCCAGCAGCTTAGCCATCAGCAACTATGGCTACACCTTC.

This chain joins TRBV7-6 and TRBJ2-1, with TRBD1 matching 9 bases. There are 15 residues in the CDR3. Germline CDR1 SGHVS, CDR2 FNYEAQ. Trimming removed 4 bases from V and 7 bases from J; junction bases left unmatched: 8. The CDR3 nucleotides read TGTGCCAGCAGCTCCCGGACAGGGGCGGGAAATGAGCAGTTCTTC. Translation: CASSSRTGAGNEQFF.

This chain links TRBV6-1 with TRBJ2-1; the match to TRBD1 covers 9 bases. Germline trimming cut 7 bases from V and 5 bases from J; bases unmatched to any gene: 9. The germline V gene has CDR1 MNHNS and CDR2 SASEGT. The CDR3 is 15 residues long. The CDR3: CASTPVGTGNNEQFF. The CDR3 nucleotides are TGTGCCAGCACCCCAGTAGGGACAGGGAACAATGAGCAGTTCTTC.

The CDR3 DNA is TGTGCCAGCAGGGGGGTGGGACAGGGGTTCAATCAGCCCCAGCATTTT. It codes for CASRGVGQGFNQPQHF. The gene calls are TRBV2 and TRBJ1-5, with 10 bases aligning to TRBD1. Germline values: CDR1 SNHLY, CDR2 FYNNEI. J was trimmed by 3 bases and V by 6 bases; bases with no gene match: 8. The CDR3 has 16 residues.

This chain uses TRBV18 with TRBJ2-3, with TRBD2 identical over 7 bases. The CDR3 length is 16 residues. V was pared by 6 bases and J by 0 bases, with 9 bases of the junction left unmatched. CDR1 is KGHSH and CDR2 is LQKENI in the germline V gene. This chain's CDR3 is CASSPRTSLSTDTQYF. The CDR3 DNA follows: TGTGCCAGCTCCCCGAGGACTAGTTTGAGCACAGATACGCAGTATTTT.

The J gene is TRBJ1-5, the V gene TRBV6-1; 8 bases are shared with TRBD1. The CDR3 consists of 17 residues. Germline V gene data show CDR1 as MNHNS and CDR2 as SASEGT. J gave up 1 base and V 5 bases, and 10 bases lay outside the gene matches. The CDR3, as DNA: TGTGCCAGCAGTCACCTGACAGGGGAGGTCAGCAATCAGCCCCAGCATTTT. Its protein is CASSHLTGEVSNQPQHF.